This T cell receptor beta chain was captured by sequencing in a study of beta chain features in type 1 diabetes. Study overall: Taken together, all samples contributed some 98 million examined sorted cells.

Comment on this clone: The antigen is not known.

Germline V CDR1 and CDR2: SGDLS, YYNGEE. The V end lost 0 bases, the J end lost 0 bases, and 7 bases lay between the germline ends. This CDR3 region has 15 residues. Study results and caveats: TCRB CDR3 length was moderately but significantly reduced in all four CD4+ subsets of Type 1 diabetes patients.

Every bit of the isolated RNA underwent reverse transcription, so sequencing read expressed TCRB transcripts. TCRdb keeps only in-frame clones here, not all; method: immunoSEQ multiplex PCR. This sample has 120,000 to 150,000 clones, with about 51% found just once. Sequenced input: Tregs from blood. The source is a man aged 18 to 30 in good health. The chain has TRBV9 and TRBJ2-1; D is undetermined. The CDR3, as DNA: TGTGCCAGCAGCGTAGAAACAGACTCCTACAATGAGCAGTTCTTC. It translates to CASSVETDSYNEQFF.